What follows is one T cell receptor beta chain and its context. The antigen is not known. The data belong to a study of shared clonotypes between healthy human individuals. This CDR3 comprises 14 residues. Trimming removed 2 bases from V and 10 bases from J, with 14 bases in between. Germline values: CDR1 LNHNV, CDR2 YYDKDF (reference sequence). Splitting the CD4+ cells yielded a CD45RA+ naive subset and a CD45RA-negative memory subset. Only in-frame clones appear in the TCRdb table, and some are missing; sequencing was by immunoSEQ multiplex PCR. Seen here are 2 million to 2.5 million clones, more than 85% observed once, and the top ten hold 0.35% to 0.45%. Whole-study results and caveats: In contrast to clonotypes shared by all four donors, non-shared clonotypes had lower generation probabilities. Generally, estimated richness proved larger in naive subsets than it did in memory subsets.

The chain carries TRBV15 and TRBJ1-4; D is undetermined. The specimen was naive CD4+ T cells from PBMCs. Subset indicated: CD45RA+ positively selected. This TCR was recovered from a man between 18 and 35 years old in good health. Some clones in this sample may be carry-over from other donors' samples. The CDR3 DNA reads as TGTGCCACCAGCAGATCCGGGGAGACGTTAAAACTGTTTTTT. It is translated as CATSRSGETLKLFF.